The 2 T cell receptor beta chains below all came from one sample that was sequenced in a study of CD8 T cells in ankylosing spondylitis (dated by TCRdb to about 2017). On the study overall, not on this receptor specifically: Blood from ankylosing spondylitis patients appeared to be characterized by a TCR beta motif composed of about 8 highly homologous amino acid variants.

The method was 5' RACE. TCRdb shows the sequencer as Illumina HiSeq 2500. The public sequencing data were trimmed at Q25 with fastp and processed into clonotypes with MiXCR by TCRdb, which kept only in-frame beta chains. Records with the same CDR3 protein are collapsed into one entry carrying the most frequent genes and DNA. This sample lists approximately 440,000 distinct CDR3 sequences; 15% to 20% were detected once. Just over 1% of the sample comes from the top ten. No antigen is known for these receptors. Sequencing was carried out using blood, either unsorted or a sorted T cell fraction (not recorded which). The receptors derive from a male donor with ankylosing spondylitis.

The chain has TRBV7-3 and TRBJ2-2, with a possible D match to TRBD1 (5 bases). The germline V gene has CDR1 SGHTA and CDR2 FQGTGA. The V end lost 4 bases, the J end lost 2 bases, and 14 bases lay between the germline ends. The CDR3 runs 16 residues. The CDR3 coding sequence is TGTGCCAGCAGCTACCAGGGTGGGTCCAACACCGGGGAGCTGTTTTTT. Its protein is CASSYQGGSNTGELFF.

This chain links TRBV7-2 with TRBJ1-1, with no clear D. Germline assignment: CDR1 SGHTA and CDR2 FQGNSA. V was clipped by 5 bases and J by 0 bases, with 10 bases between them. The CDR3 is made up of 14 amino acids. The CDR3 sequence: CASSAEGVNTEAFF. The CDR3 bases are TGTGCCAGCAGCGCCGAGGGCGTGAACACTGAAGCTTTCTTT.